The 8 T cell receptor beta chains presented below share a single source sample, sequenced in a study of PD-1 blockade in classical Hodgkin lymphoma. Following autologous stem cell transplantation, relapse occurred in every patient, and exposure to brentuximab vedotin varied. The data were produced by immunoSEQ multiplex PCR, yet TCRdb's version contains in-frame clones alone and is incomplete. The sample yields about 97,000 clones, over 70% seen once. The specimen comprised peripheral blood mononuclear cells (PBMCs), sampled at baseline. These receptors all stem from a human donor with classical Hodgkin lymphoma.

V usage is TRBV6-4 and J usage is TRBJ2-3; the D gene is possibly TRBD2 (5 bases). The ends were cut back, 3 bases at V and 4 bases at J, with 14 bases in the middle. This CDR3 has 15 residues. Germline V lookup: CDR1 MRHNA, CDR2 SNTAGT. The CDR3 spells CASSEGLGRADTQYF. Written as DNA, the CDR3 is TGTGCCAGCAGTGAAGGACTGGGTCGGGCAGATACGCAGTATTTT.

The chain has TRBV10-3 and TRBJ1-1; unclear D gene. From germline, CDR1 is ENHRY and CDR2 SYGVKD. This CDR3 contains 15 residues. V lost 7 bases and J lost 0, with 15 bases in between. The DNA for the CDR3 is TGTGCCATCACCGACGGGAAATCCATGAACACTGAAGCTTTCTTT. It encodes CAITDGKSMNTEAFF.

This clone occurred a few times. The gene calls are TRBV5-1 and TRBJ2-1; TRBD2 agrees at 9 bases. The CDR3 is 16 amino acids. Trimming cost V 0 bases and J 4 bases; bases outside gene matches: 5. In germline, CDR1 is SGHRS, CDR2 YFSETQ. CDR3 loop: CASSLVLLAGYNEQFF. Written as DNA, the CDR3 is TGCGCCAGCAGCTTGGTCTTGCTAGCGGGATACAATGAGCAGTTCTTC.

The CDR3 bases are TGTGCCAGCCGAACCAGTTCCCCTGAAGCTTTCTTT. This codes for CASRTSSPEAFF. V usage is TRBV28 and J usage is TRBJ1-1; D not certain. There are 12 residues in the CDR3. From germline, CDR1 is MDHEN and CDR2 SYDVKM. With 8 bases removed from V and 6 bases from J, the gap between germline ends came to 13 bases. Together with reference TRBV28 and TRBJ1-1, the CDR3 gives the full variable domain: DVKVTQSSRYLVKRTGEKVFLECVQDMDHENMFWYRQDPGLGLRLIYFSYDVKMKEKGDIPEGYSVSREKKERFSLILESASTNQTSMYLCASRTSSPEAFFGQGTRLTVV.

The V call is TRBV7-7, the J call TRBJ1-4; D call uncertain. V was trimmed by 5 bases and J by 8 bases, leaving 18 bases between them. Germline V lookup: CDR1 SSHAT, CDR2 FNYEAQ (reference sequence). CDR3 length: 15 amino acids. CDR3 sequence reads: CASSASGVWREKLFF. CDR3 DNA sequence: TGTGCCAGCAGCGCGTCAGGAGTCTGGCGCGAAAAACTGTTTTTT.

This clone was found once. The V and J genes are TRBV5-1 and TRBJ2-2; D not resolved. The germline V gene encodes CDR1 SGHRS and CDR2 YFSETQ. Trimming took 7 bases from V and 1 from J, leaving 2 bases between them. The CDR3 totals 11 residues. In nucleotides, the CDR3 is TGCGCCAGCTGGAACACCGGGGAGCTGTTTTTT. It translates to CASWNTGELFF.

The rearrangement links TRBV27 to TRBJ2-1; D remains ambiguous. CDR1 and CDR2 from the germline V gene are MNHEY and SMNVEV (reference sequence). This CDR3 spans 18 amino acids. The V end was cut by 0 bases, the J end by 4 bases, with 19 bases between. CDR3 residues: CASSLSLPRNSAYNEQFF. In DNA form, the CDR3 reads TGTGCCAGCAGTTTATCACTTCCTCGGAACTCAGCTTACAATGAGCAGTTCTTC.

The CDR3 spells CASSPPLKNTEAFF. The CDR3 DNA reads as TGTGCCAGCTCACCACCCTTGAAGAACACTGAAGCTTTCTTT. The chain carries TRBV18 and TRBJ1-1; the D is unclear. V dropped 0 bases and J dropped 1 base, with 6 bases sitting between them. From germline, CDR1 is KGHSH and CDR2 LQKENI. This CDR3 has 14 amino acids.